This paragraph reports one T cell receptor (beta chain). CDR1 and CDR2 (germline): ENHRY, SYGVKD. The CDR3 totals 13 residues. V lost 3 bases and J 2 bases, leaving 8 bases between the germline ends. The data are from a study of shared clonotypes between healthy human individuals. Study as a whole: CD4 naive and memory got three plates each, CD8 naive two, CD8 memory one.

Within Nashville, Tennessee resided all donors, each a Caucasian adult. Memory CD4+ cells were the fraction left after CD45RA+ naive selection. Under the authors' procedure: For the immunoSEQ data, sequences were junction-only without quality scores, so filtering differed. Libraries were prepared by immunoSEQ multiplex PCR; TCRdb keeps only in-frame clonotypes and omits some of them. V, J and clone size reflect that table, while D and trimming were determined from the DNA. The sample includes some 2.1 million clones, 85% to 95% of them seen just once. Sample: naive CD4+ T cells sorted from blood. Subset here: CD45RA+ positively selected. This chain uses TRBV10-3 with TRBJ2-7; D uncertain. This TCR came from a man aged 18-30 years in good health. CDR3 in amino acids: CAISEPATYEQYF. CDR3 nucleotide sequence: TGTGCCATCAGTGAACCAGCCACCTACGAGCAGTACTTC.